The 6 T cell receptor beta chains below come from one sample, sequenced in a study of early T cells in non-severe SARS-CoV-2 infection. MiXCR was run by TCRdb on the 5' RACE reads, yielding one entry per CDR3 protein. This table has about 62,000 distinct CDR3 sequences, almost 9.5% appearing once. The material sequenced was whole blood. Receptor source: an adult who was a healthcare worker with PCR-confirmed SARS-CoV-2 infection or an uninfected control (not recorded which).

This chain uses TRBV12-5 with TRBJ2-7; 7 bases fit TRBD2. There are 15 residues in the CDR3. The J segment lost 1 base and the V segment lost 0 bases, leaving 3 bases of the junction unmatched. The germline CDR1 and CDR2 sequences are LGHNT and FRNRAP. For the CDR3, the DNA is TGTGCTAGTGGTTTGGTAGCGGGATTATCCTACGAGCAGTACGTC. Its protein product is CASGLVAGLSYEQYV.

This clonotype was seen ten or more times. The chain couples TRBV6-1 to TRBJ1-2; a weak D match, TRBD1 (5 bases). Deletions cut 7 bases from V and 0 bases from J, with 15 bases between. The CDR3 runs 15 residues. Per the germline V gene, CDR1 is MNHNS and CDR2 is SASEGT. The CDR3 nucleotides read TGTGCCAGCACTCTTGTGCAACAGGCTAACTATGGCTACACCTTC. It translates to CASTLVQQANYGYTF.

This clonotype was detected only a few times. The chain recombines TRBV5-1 with TRBJ1-2; D uncertain. This CDR3 comprises 13 residues. CDR1 SGHRS and CDR2 YFSETQ come from the germline V gene. V lost 0 bases, J lost 4 bases, and 7 bases lay in between. CDR3 coding DNA: TGCGCCAGCAGCTTGGCTCAATCCTATGGCTACACCTTC. Translated: CASSLAQSYGYTF.

This clonotype was recorded many times. This chain uses TRBV6-5 with TRBJ2-1; no reliable D call. Trimming removed 7 bases from V and 3 bases from J, with 10 bases in between. Germline CDR1 reads MNHEY; CDR2 reads SVGAGI. The CDR3 contains 13 residues. Here the CDR3 DNA reads TGTGCCAGCACCGCCTGGGGCTACAATGAGCAGTTCTTC. This sequence encodes CASTAWGYNEQFF.

The genes are TRBV4-2 and TRBJ2-5, with 10 bases lining up with TRBD2. V trimming: 1 base; J trimming: 4 bases; junction bases outside the gene matches: 3. Germline V gives CDR1 LGHNA, CDR2 YNFKEQ. The CDR3 has 15 amino acids. The CDR3 protein is CASSQAGTSAETQYF. The CDR3, as DNA: TGTGCCAGCAGCCAAGCCGGGACTAGCGCAGAGACCCAGTACTTC.

This clonotype showed up many times. V is TRBV19 and J is TRBJ2-1; D unresolved. Germline assignment: CDR1 LNHDA and CDR2 SQIVND (reference sequence). Deletions cut 4 bases from V and 4 bases from J, with 11 bases between. The CDR3 is 14 residues long. CDR3 nucleotides: TGTGCCAGTAGTACCCAGACGGTATACAATGAGCAGTTCTTC. Its protein product is CASSTQTVYNEQFF.